Reported below is one T cell receptor (beta chain). Extracted from the samples, RNA was reverse transcribed into cDNA to serve as the sequencing template. TCRdb keeps only in-frame clones here, not all; method: immunoSEQ multiplex PCR. Among 120,000 or so clones listed, 58% were seen once. The sample is drawn from a study of CD8+ T cells in alopecia areata. V was trimmed by 3 bases and J by 1 base, leaving 7 bases between them. CDR1 and CDR2 from the germline V gene are SNHLY and FYNNEI. The CDR3 contains 14 residues. Noted treatment: oral pan-JAK inhibitor, 5-10 mg twice daily. The sequences come from CD8+ T cells sorted from blood, collected at week 4, from a patient treated with tofacitinib. The rearrangement joins TRBV2 to TRBJ1-5; D is unresolved. This sequence originates from a human donor with alopecia areata. In nucleotides, the CDR3 is TGTGCCAGCAGTGAGGGAGACAGCAATCAGCCCCAGCATTTT. Protein product: CASSEGDSNQPQHF. Supplemented by reference TRBV2 and TRBJ1-5, the full variable domain reads EPEVTQTPSHQVTQMGQEVILRCVPISNHLYFYWYRQILGQKVEFLVSFYNNEISEKSEIFDDQFSVERPDGSNFTLKIRSTKLEDSAMYFCASSEGDSNQPQHFGDGTRLSIL.